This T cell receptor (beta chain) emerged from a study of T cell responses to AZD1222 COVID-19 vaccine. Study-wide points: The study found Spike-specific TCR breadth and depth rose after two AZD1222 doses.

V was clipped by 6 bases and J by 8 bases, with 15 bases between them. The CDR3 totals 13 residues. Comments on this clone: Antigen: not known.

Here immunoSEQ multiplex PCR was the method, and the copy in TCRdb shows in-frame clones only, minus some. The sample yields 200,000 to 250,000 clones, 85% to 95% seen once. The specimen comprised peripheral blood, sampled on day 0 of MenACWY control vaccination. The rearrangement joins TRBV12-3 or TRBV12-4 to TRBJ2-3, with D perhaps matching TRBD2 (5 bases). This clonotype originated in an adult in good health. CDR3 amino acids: CASRAKRVSTQYF. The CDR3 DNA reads TGTGCCAGCAGGGCGAAGAGGGTTAGTACGCAGTATTTT.